Each of the 20 T cell receptor beta chains below was sequenced from the same sample in a study of cytomegalovirus exposure and HLA in healthy donors. It was with 60 Vbeta and 13 Jbeta primers that the PCR ran. Sequencing used immunoSEQ multiplex PCR; TCRdb keeps in-frame clones, though not all of them. The sample includes 130,000 to 150,000 clones, 75% to 80% of them seen just once. Sequences were obtained from PBMCs. These receptors were obtained from a woman under 40 in good health and CMV-seronegative.

V gene TRBV20-1 combines with J gene TRBJ2-7; D ambiguous. V was trimmed by 0 bases and J by 6 bases, leaving 6 bases between them. The CDR3 has 11 residues. Germline V CDR1 and CDR2: DFQATT, SNEGSKA (reference sequence). The CDR3 DNA follows: TGCAGTGCTAGAGACAGTCGCGAGCAGTACTTC. This codes for CSARDSREQYF.

The chain carries TRBV11-2 and TRBJ2-5; D possibly corresponds to TRBD2 (5 bases). There are 15 residues in the CDR3. V gave up 1 base and J gave up 2 bases, with 11 bases separating them. CDR1 and CDR2 from the germline V gene are SGHAT and FQNNGV. CDR3 nucleotide sequence: TGTGCCAGCAGCTTAGTGGGAGCAGAACAAGAGACCCAGTACTTC. As protein: CASSLVGAEQETQYF.

V and J are TRBV6-5 and TRBJ1-5, with D hard to call. Germline CDR1 is MNHEY and CDR2 is SVGAGI. Trimming shortened V by 5 bases and J by 0 bases, and 8 bases separated the two germline ends. This CDR3 comprises 14 residues. Here the CDR3 DNA reads TGTGCCAGCAGTGACGGGTATAGCAATCAGCCCCAGCATTTT. Translation gives CASSDGYSNQPQHF.

The gene calls are TRBV29-1 and TRBJ1-1, with D tentatively TRBD1 (5 bases). Germline V lookup: CDR1 SQVTM, CDR2 ANQGSEA. This CDR3 contains 14 residues. The ends were cut back, 3 bases at V and 3 bases at J, with 14 bases in the middle. CDR3 residues: CSVDDQGWDTEAFF. The CDR3 DNA reads as TGCAGCGTTGACGATCAGGGATGGGACACTGAAGCTTTCTTT. The full variable domain, its missing parts supplied by reference TRBV29-1 and TRBJ1-1, is SAVISQKPSRDICQRGTSLTIQCQVDSQVTMMFWYRQQPGQSLTLIATANQGSEATYESGFVIDKFPISRPNLTFSTLTVSNMSPEDSSIYLCSVDDQGWDTEAFFGQGTRLTVV.

The rearrangement joins TRBV18 to TRBJ1-1, with a tentative D call TRBD1 (5 bases). The CDR3 covers 14 residues. Germline values: CDR1 KGHSH, CDR2 LQKENI. V shed 1 base and J shed 10 bases, with 16 bases lying between them. The CDR3 nucleotides are TGTGCCAGCTCACCACGGTCAGGGTTGTCAGGAGCTTTCTTT. As protein: CASSPRSGLSGAFF.

V is TRBV6-5 and J is TRBJ1-5; TRBD1 agrees at 9 bases. The CDR3 runs 15 residues. Germline V gives CDR1 MNHEY, CDR2 SVGAGI. After removal of 5 bases from V and 6 bases from J, the junction contained 8 bases not matched to a gene. CDR3 in amino acids: CASSRRQGEGQPQHF. Written as DNA, the CDR3 is TGTGCCAGCAGTCGTCGACAGGGGGAAGGTCAGCCCCAGCATTTT.

The chain uses TRBV4-3 and TRBJ1-1, with unresolved D. Deletions cut 0 bases from V and 1 base from J, with 9 bases between. CDR1 and CDR2 from the germline V gene are LGHNA and YSLEER. This CDR3 contains 15 residues. The CDR3 here is CASSQDRGRNTEAFF. CDR3 sequence (DNA): TGCGCCAGCAGCCAAGATCGAGGGAGGAACACTGAAGCTTTCTTT.

The V gene is TRBV2, the J gene TRBJ1-6, with D perhaps matching TRBD1 (5 bases). The CDR3 is 15 amino acids. Trimming removed 5 bases from V and 6 bases from J, with 14 bases in between. CDR1 and CDR2 from the germline V gene are SNHLY and FYNNEI. Here the CDR3 reads CASSSQGLGNSPLHF. The CDR3 region has the DNA TGTGCCAGCAGTTCCCAGGGACTGGGTAATTCACCCCTCCACTTT. The full variable domain, its missing parts supplied by reference TRBV2 and TRBJ1-6, is EPEVTQTPSHQVTQMGQEVILRCVPISNHLYFYWYRQILGQKVEFLVSFYNNEISEKSEIFDDQFSVERPDGSNFTLKIRSTKLEDSAMYFCASSSQGLGNSPLHFGNGTRLTVT.

The chain couples TRBV5-6 to TRBJ1-1; D call uncertain. Germline CDR1 is SGHDT and CDR2 is YYEEEE. This CDR3 region has 12 residues. Trimming pared 1 base from V and 7 bases from J, leaving 8 bases between. CDR3 in amino acids: CASSLQAFEAFF. Written as DNA, the CDR3 is TGTGCCAGCAGCTTGCAGGCGTTTGAAGCTTTCTTT.

The gene calls are TRBV21-1 and TRBJ1-5; the DNA was not used to check the table's D call, TRBD1. TRBV21-1 is recorded as a pseudogene. The CDR3 contains 15 residues. The DNA for the CDR3 is TGTGCCAGCAGCAAGGGCAGGGCCATTAATCAGCCCCAGCATTTT. Protein sequence: CASSKGRAINQPQHF.

J is TRBJ1-1 and V is TRBV5-1; D ambiguous. Germline V gene lookup returns CDR1 SGHRS and CDR2 YFSETQ. The ends were cut back, 0 bases at V and 7 bases at J, with 10 bases in the middle. CDR3 size: 13 residues. CDR3 region: CASSLEAYGEAFF. CDR3 coding DNA: TGCGCCAGCAGCTTGGAAGCGTACGGTGAAGCTTTCTTT.

The genes are TRBV6-1 and TRBJ2-4, with D possibly TRBD1 on 5 matching bases. The CDR3 is 18 amino acids. CDR1 MNHNS and CDR2 SASEGT come from the germline V gene. The V gene lost 0 bases and the J gene lost 0 bases, with 15 bases spanning the gap. Written as DNA, the CDR3 is TGTGCCAGCAGTGAAGCCCTAGTGAGGACAATAGCCAAAAACATTCAGTACTTC. Encoded protein: CASSEALVRTIAKNIQYF.

The CDR3 region is CASSLGTGGETQYF. The CDR3 coding sequence is TGTGCCAGCAGCCTAGGGACGGGAGGAGAGACCCAGTACTTC. The genes are TRBV6-5 and TRBJ2-5; 7 bases are a match to TRBD2. V dropped 6 bases and J dropped 4; count of bases not matched to a gene: 8. Germline lookup yields CDR1 MNHEY and CDR2 SVGAGI. The CDR3 runs 14 residues.

This clone was detected a few times. The V gene is TRBV6-5, the J gene TRBJ1-5; 10 nucleotides align to TRBD1. The CDR3 has 16 residues. J lost 1 base, V lost 4 bases, and 4 bases had no gene match. Germline-derived CDR1 and CDR2 are MNHEY and SVGAGI. For the CDR3, the DNA is TGTGCCAGCAGTTCCGGGACAGGGGTAAGCAATCAGCCCCAGCATTTT. Translating gives CASSSGTGVSNQPQHF.

The genes are TRBV4-1 and TRBJ1-4; D gene unclear. Germline CDR1 is MGHRA and CDR2 is YSYEKL. V gave up 0 bases and J gave up 8 bases, with 13 bases separating them. The CDR3 runs 15 residues. The CDR3 region has the DNA TGCGCCAGCAGCCAAGATGGAGGAGATGGGGAAAAACTGTTTTTT. Translation gives CASSQDGGDGEKLFF.

This chain links TRBV20-1 with TRBJ2-5; no clear D. This CDR3 spans 10 amino acids. The V gene's germline CDR1 is DFQATT and CDR2 SNEGSKA (reference sequence). V gave up 6 bases and J gave up 9 bases, with 11 bases separating them. CDR3 nucleotide sequence: TGCAGTGCCACCGAGCAGGCCCAGTACTTC. Translating it yields CSATEQAQYF.

With respect to this clone: This sample also contains other DNA sequences that code for the same CDR3. The chain links TRBV12-5 to TRBJ1-1; 8 nucleotides match TRBD1. This CDR3 contains 16 residues. V was pared by 0 bases and J by 3 bases, with 6 bases of the junction left unmatched. The germline CDR1 and CDR2 sequences are LGHNT and FRNRAP. The CDR3 bases are TGTGCTAGTGGTTTGGTAGACAGGGGTCGTTACACTGAAGCTTTCTTT. Its translation: CASGLVDRGRYTEAFF.

The V gene is TRBV5-5, the J gene TRBJ1-5, with 11 bases aligning to TRBD1. Germline CDR1 reads SGHKS; CDR2 reads YYEKEE (reference sequence). The CDR3 length is 17 residues. J was trimmed by 2 bases and V by 4 bases; bases with no gene match: 8. The CDR3: CASSLGQGARGNQPQHF. As DNA, the CDR3 is TGTGCCAGCAGCCTCGGACAGGGGGCGCGGGGCAATCAGCCCCAGCATTTT.

The chain recombines TRBV11-2 with TRBJ1-2, with no clear D. Germline loops: CDR1 SGHAT, CDR2 FQNNGV. CDR3 length: 13 residues. The V and J ends lost 1 base and 8 bases respectively, with 11 bases between them. CDR3 bases: TGTGCCAGCAGCTTAGGGTCAGGTCAGGGCTACACCTTC. Protein sequence: CASSLGSGQGYTF.

The gene calls are TRBV9 and TRBJ1-1; D gene unclear. In germline, CDR1 is SGDLS, CDR2 YYNGEE. The V end lost 4 bases, the J end lost 7 bases, and 14 bases lay between the germline ends. There are 13 residues in the CDR3. The CDR3 reads CASSHDAGSEAFF. The CDR3 DNA sequence: TGTGCCAGCAGCCACGACGCGGGCAGTGAAGCTTTCTTT.